These T cell receptor beta chains were read from a single sample in a study of T-cell memory formation after mild COVID-19. TCRdb reprocessed the 5' RACE reads with MiXCR, giving one entry per CDR3 protein. The sample shows around 320,000 distinct CDR3 sequences, roughly a fifth of them seen only once. Sequencing input: PBMCs or a T cell subset sorted from them (not recorded which). The receptors come from a man between 18 and 29 years old who had mild COVID-19 (a few samples of this study predate the infection). Cell type and time point are not known. The conserved cysteine and the conserved F or W are not part of the CDR3 here.

j_call	v_call	cdr3_aa
TRBJ1-1	TRBV7-8	ASSFPGNRASAF
TRBJ2-4	TRBV7-2	ASSFGGTSGDKNIQY
TRBJ2-6	TRBV5-5	ASSGISSGANVLT
TRBJ2-5	TRBV7-2	ASSFDRGQETQY
TRBJ2-5	TRBV27	ASSFEDRETQY
TRBJ2-2	TRBV6-4	ASSRDGSGYDGELF
TRBJ2-7	TRBV3-1	ASSSRTSGVNEQY
TRBJ1-6	TRBV4-3	ASSQFTGDSPLH
TRBJ1-6	TRBV6-5	ASRLQGLYSPLH
TRBJ1-6	TRBV6-5	ASRDAGVGSPLH
TRBJ2-2	TRBV29-1	SVYLAGGSYTGELF
TRBJ1-1	TRBV3-1	ASSHRPVQGREAF
TRBJ1-3	TRBV18	ASSPNENTGRPGNTIY
TRBJ2-2	TRBV18	ASSPGAATGELF
TRBJ1-5	TRBV6-5	ASSLDRHNQPQH
TRBJ1-6	TRBV5-1	ASSLEGGGVSPLH
TRBJ2-1	TRBV5-1	ASSLVAPPDEQF
TRBJ2-1	TRBV7-6	ASSPQGYEGEQF
TRBJ1-5	TRBV2	ASSRGTGRQPQH
TRBJ2-5	TRBV7-2	ASSLVTSGGEETQY
TRBJ2-5	TRBV6-1	ASCGTAQETQY
TRBJ1-6	TRBV6-5	ASSYSAVLAPLH
TRBJ2-1	TRBV5-1	ASSLEPARRHQREREQF
TRBJ2-1	TRBV6-1	ASSERGGGRNEQF
TRBJ2-5	TRBV12-3/TRBV12-4	ASSPRGAGGQETQY
TRBJ2-1	TRBV27	ASRGEGGLGQF
TRBJ2-1	TRBV7-2	ASSLGDRVRGEQF
TRBJ2-1	TRBV7-2	ASSNPGQGEF
TRBJ1-5	TRBV7-2	ASSSRGYSNQPQH
TRBJ1-4	TRBV2	ASSQLTVNEKLF
TRBJ2-1	TRBV20-1	SARTSGGSQRGEQF
TRBJ1-5	TRBV7-2	ASSPLTGSQPQH
TRBJ2-1	TRBV4-1	ASSQEVGAGGYNEQF
TRBJ2-1	TRBV3-1	ASSRRGADEQF
TRBJ1-6	TRBV28	ASSFMGSQRNSPLH
TRBJ2-1	TRBV4-3	ASSQAAGGSSYNEQF
TRBJ2-7	TRBV3-1	ASSQVTYEQY
TRBJ1-2	TRBV6-5	ASSYSSGAPLYGYT
TRBJ1-1	TRBV5-1	ASSPTGTGDTEAF
TRBJ2-5	TRBV2	ASSGATGETQY
TRBJ2-7	TRBV28	ASSLFGFGNEQY
TRBJ1-4	TRBV7-9	ASSGTGNNEKLF
TRBJ2-1	TRBV7-9	ASSSPTSGGPHNEQF
TRBJ2-2	TRBV5-1	ASQPGGTNTGELF
TRBJ1-1	TRBV12-3/TRBV12-4	ASSLATLNTEAF